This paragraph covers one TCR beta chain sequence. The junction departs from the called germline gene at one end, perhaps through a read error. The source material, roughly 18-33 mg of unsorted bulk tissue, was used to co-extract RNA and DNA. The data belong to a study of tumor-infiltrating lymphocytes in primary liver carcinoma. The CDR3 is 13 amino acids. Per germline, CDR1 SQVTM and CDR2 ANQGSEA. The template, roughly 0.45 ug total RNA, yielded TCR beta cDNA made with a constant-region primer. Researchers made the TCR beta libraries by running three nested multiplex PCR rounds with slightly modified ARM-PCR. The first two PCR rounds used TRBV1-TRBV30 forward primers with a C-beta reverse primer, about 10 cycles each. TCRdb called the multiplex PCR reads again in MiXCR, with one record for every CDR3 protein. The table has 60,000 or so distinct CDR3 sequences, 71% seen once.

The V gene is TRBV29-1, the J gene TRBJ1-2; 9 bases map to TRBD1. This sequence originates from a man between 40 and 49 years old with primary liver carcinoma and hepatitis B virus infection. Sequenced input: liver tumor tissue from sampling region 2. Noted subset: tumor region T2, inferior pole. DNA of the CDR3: TGCAGTGTCCGAACAGGGGGCGCCTATGGTTACACCTTC. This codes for CSVRTGGAYGYTF.